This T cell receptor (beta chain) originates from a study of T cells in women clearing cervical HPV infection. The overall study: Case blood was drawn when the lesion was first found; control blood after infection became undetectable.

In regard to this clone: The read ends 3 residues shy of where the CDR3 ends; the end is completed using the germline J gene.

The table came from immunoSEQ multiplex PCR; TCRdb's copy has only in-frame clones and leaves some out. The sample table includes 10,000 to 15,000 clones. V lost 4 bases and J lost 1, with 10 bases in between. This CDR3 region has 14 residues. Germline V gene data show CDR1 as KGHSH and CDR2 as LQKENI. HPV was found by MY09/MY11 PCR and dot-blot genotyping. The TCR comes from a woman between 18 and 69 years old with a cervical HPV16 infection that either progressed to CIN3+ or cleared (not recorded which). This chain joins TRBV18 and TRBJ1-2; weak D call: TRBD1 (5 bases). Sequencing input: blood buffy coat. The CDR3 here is CASSRGTDNYGYTF. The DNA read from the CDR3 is TGTGCCAGCTCACGCGGGACTGATAACTATGGC.